The rows below give T cell receptor beta chains drawn from one sample of a study of T cell repertoires in cytomegalovirus infection. The antigens for these receptors are not known. TCRdb ran MiXCR on the reads and lists one entry per CDR3 protein. The data hold around 800,000 distinct CDR3 sequences, with 30% to 35% observed a single time. The source material was cultured CD8+ T cells from PBMCs, sampled from culture after CMV antigen stimulation. All receptors come from a human donor in good health (CMV status not recorded). Some clones in this sample may be carry-over from other donors' samples. Both conserved end residues are part of each CDR3. The order of the fields is J gene, V gene, D gene, clone size, CDR3 protein, CDR3 DNA. D genes are given only for firm matches. The size of a clone is reported for some rows only, either as once, few or many, or as a class for expanded clones.

J gene: TRBJ2-1; V gene: TRBV27; D gene: TRBD1; clone size: .; CDR3 protein: CASSLTTGVKDNEQFF; CDR3 DNA: TGTGCCAGCAGTTTAACCACAGGGGTTAAAGACAATGAGCAGTTCTTC
J gene: TRBJ1-2; V gene: TRBV12-3/TRBV12-4; D gene: .; clone size: few; CDR3 protein: CASSVTAAYGYTF; CDR3 DNA: TGTGCCAGCAGCGTGACAGCCGCCTATGGCTACACCTTC
J gene: TRBJ1-4; V gene: TRBV6-6; D gene: .; clone size: .; CDR3 protein: CASVFGTNEKLFF; CDR3 DNA: TGTGCCAGCGTTTTTGGGACAAATGAAAAACTGTTTTTT
J gene: TRBJ1-5; V gene: TRBV4-1; D gene: .; clone size: .; CDR3 protein: CASSQHHSNQPQHF; CDR3 DNA: TGCGCCAGCAGCCAACACCATAGCAATCAGCCCCAGCATTTT
J gene: TRBJ1-5; V gene: TRBV9; D gene: .; clone size: .; CDR3 protein: CASSVLGTSQPQHF; CDR3 DNA: TGTGCCAGCAGCGTATTGGGTACCAGTCAGCCCCAGCATTTT
J gene: TRBJ2-1; V gene: TRBV6-1; D gene: TRBD1; clone size: once; CDR3 protein: CASSEPGQGAVNEQFF; CDR3 DNA: TGTGCCAGCAGTGAACCCGGACAGGGGGCGGTCAATGAGCAGTTCTTC
J gene: TRBJ1-1; V gene: TRBV28; D gene: .; clone size: few; CDR3 protein: CASSLGKRGTEAFF; CDR3 DNA: TGTGCCAGCAGTCTAGGGAAGAGGGGCACTGAAGCTTTCTTT
J gene: TRBJ2-2; V gene: TRBV5-4; D gene: TRBD1; clone size: .; CDR3 protein: CASSSSGQGVAGVLFF; CDR3 DNA: TGTGCCAGCAGCTCCTCGGGACAGGGGGTTGCCGGGGTGCTGTTTTTT
J gene: TRBJ1-1; V gene: TRBV6-2/TRBV6-3; D gene: .; clone size: few; CDR3 protein: CASSYLKMGTEAFF; CDR3 DNA: TGTGCCAGCAGTTACTTAAAGATGGGGACTGAAGCTTTCTTT
J gene: TRBJ2-5; V gene: TRBV9; D gene: TRBD1; clone size: few; CDR3 protein: CASSVGDRAETQYF; CDR3 DNA: TGTGCCAGCAGCGTAGGGGACAGGGCAGAGACCCAGTACTTC
J gene: TRBJ2-5; V gene: TRBV4-2; D gene: .; clone size: few; CDR3 protein: CASSQDWLLPAVQETQYF; CDR3 DNA: TGTGCCAGCAGCCAAGATTGGTTGTTGCCAGCCGTTCAAGAGACCCAGTACTTC
J gene: TRBJ2-7; V gene: TRBV12-3/TRBV12-4; D gene: TRBD2; clone size: .; CDR3 protein: CASSFGTSGNIGEQYF; CDR3 DNA: TGTGCCAGCAGTTTCGGGACTAGCGGGAACATAGGGGAGCAGTACTTC
J gene: TRBJ2-2; V gene: TRBV11-3; D gene: .; clone size: .; CDR3 protein: CASSPPLVAGELFF; CDR3 DNA: TGTGCCAGCAGCCCGCCTCTAGTCGCCGGGGAGCTGTTTTTT
J gene: TRBJ2-7; V gene: TRBV13; D gene: .; clone size: .; CDR3 protein: CASSEGRYYEQYF; CDR3 DNA: TGTGCCAGCAGCGAGGGACGGTACTACGAGCAGTACTTC
J gene: TRBJ2-1; V gene: TRBV10-3; D gene: .; clone size: few; CDR3 protein: CAIRNQANRSYNEQFF; CDR3 DNA: TGTGCCATCAGGAATCAGGCAAATCGCTCCTACAATGAGCAGTTCTTC
J gene: TRBJ1-3; V gene: TRBV10-3; D gene: .; clone size: .; CDR3 protein: CAISEKDRSSGNTIYF; CDR3 DNA: TGTGCCATCAGCGAAAAAGACAGGAGCTCTGGAAACACCATATATTTT
J gene: TRBJ1-1; V gene: TRBV5-1; D gene: .; clone size: many; CDR3 protein: CASSLRTPNTEAFF; CDR3 DNA: TGCGCCAGCAGCTTAAGGACACCAAACACTGAAGCTTTCTTT
J gene: TRBJ1-1; V gene: TRBV15; D gene: .; clone size: .; CDR3 protein: CATLQNLNTEAFF; CDR3 DNA: TGTGCCACCCTACAGAATTTGAACACTGAAGCTTTCTTT
J gene: TRBJ2-1; V gene: TRBV6-1; D gene: .; clone size: few; CDR3 protein: CASWPNFGVDGQFF; CDR3 DNA: TGTGCCAGCTGGCCCAACTTCGGGGTTGATGGGCAGTTCTTC
J gene: TRBJ2-7; V gene: TRBV20-1; D gene: .; clone size: few; CDR3 protein: CSARGVGTSYEQYF; CDR3 DNA: TGCAGTGCTAGAGGGGTGGGTACCTCCTACGAGCAGTACTTC
J gene: TRBJ2-7; V gene: TRBV6-1; D gene: TRBD1; clone size: .; CDR3 protein: CASVRGLEQYF; CDR3 DNA: TGTGCCAGCGTAAGGGGGCTCGAGCAGTACTTC
J gene: TRBJ1-6; V gene: TRBV12-3/TRBV12-4; D gene: .; clone size: many; CDR3 protein: CASSLRSYEGRLGSPLHF; CDR3 DNA: TGTGCCAGCAGTTTAAGGAGTTATGAGGGAAGGCTAGGCTCACCCCTCCACTTT
J gene: TRBJ1-5; V gene: TRBV12-3/TRBV12-4; D gene: TRBD1; clone size: few; CDR3 protein: CASSFGTVYSNQPQHF; CDR3 DNA: TGTGCCAGCAGTTTTGGGACAGTTTATAGCAATCAGCCCCAGCATTTT
J gene: TRBJ2-1; V gene: TRBV4-1; D gene: .; clone size: .; CDR3 protein: CASSQDQGPGNEQFF; CDR3 DNA: TGCGCCAGCAGCCAAGACCAGGGGCCCGGCAATGAGCAGTTCTTC
J gene: TRBJ2-5; V gene: TRBV19; D gene: TRBD1; clone size: few; CDR3 protein: CASSSWDREAQYF; CDR3 DNA: TGTGCCAGTAGTTCCTGGGACAGGGAGGCCCAGTACTTC
J gene: TRBJ2-1; V gene: TRBV15; D gene: .; clone size: .; CDR3 protein: CATSKEPGGSSWDNEQFF; CDR3 DNA: TGTGCCACCAGCAAGGAACCAGGGGGGTCATCTTGGGACAATGAGCAGTTCTTC
J gene: TRBJ1-5; V gene: TRBV12-3/TRBV12-4; D gene: .; clone size: .; CDR3 protein: CASNPPGGEPQHF; CDR3 DNA: TGTGCCAGCAACCCCCCTGGGGGAGAGCCCCAGCATTTT
J gene: TRBJ2-1; V gene: TRBV7-6; D gene: .; clone size: .; CDR3 protein: CASSSLRIVAYNEQFF; CDR3 DNA: TGTGCCAGCAGCTCCCTCCGGATTGTGGCCTACAATGAGCAGTTCTTC